This TCR beta chain was identified in a study of human T cells and chemical hapten exposure. Each CDR3 protein is one row after TCRdb ran MiXCR on the RACE reads. Among 40,000 or so distinct CDR3 sequences listed, about 13% were seen once. Study results and limitations: Expanded TCRs formed significantly more large CDR3 similarity clusters than controls.

The time point is: patch test 3, about 24 weeks after DPC sensitization. Noted treatment: therapeutic diphenylcyclopropenone sensitization with weekly scalp DPC. The authors' total RNA extraction used unfractionated whole blood. Those who donated were patients with alopecia, 18 to 70 years of age, and suitable for DPC. This clonotype was picked up many times. The antigen is unknown. This CDR3 comprises 12 residues. The V end was cut by 4 bases, the J end by 6 bases, with 8 bases between. Germline V gives CDR1 SGHAT, CDR2 FQNNGV. The rearrangement uses TRBV11-2 and TRBJ2-3; no firm D call. This TCR was recovered from a woman aged 40 to 55 with alopecia areata. Some clones in this sample may be carry-over from other donors' samples. This specimen consisted of whole blood, obtained in connection with sensitization to the hapten diphenylcyclopropenone (DPC). CDR3 DNA sequence: TGTGCCAGCAGCTCGCCCGGTGATACGCAGTATTTT. It encodes CASSSPGDTQYF. Filled out from reference TRBV11-2 and TRBJ2-3, the complete variable domain reads EAGVAQSPRYKIIEKRQSVAFWCNPISGHATLYWYQQILGQGPKLLIQFQNNGVVDDSQLPKDRFSAERLKGVDSTLKIQPAKLEDSAVYLCASSSPGDTQYFGPGTRLTVL.